Reported below is one TCR beta chain. The target of this receptor is not known. No qualities accompany the bases; no much larger clone lies one base away. The roughly 39 donors, aged about 6 to 100 years, were systemically healthy Caucasian individuals from Russia. Each donor gave approximately 10 milliliters of peripheral blood, collected into EDTA-treated Vacutainer tubes. Ficoll-Paque density-gradient centrifugation was used to isolate PBMCs, with at least 7 million obtained per sample. Total RNA, at least 6 micrograms per sample, was extracted from PBMCs with Trizol reagent. Naive CD45RAhigh/CD27high T cell percentages were measured by flow cytometry on a PBMC aliquot from every donor. The library was produced with 5' RACE. Instrument on record: Illumina HiSeq 2500. A second PCR of roughly 7 to 11 cycles was performed with a sample-barcoded 5' primer and a J-beta primer mix. Each TCR beta cDNA molecule received a unique molecular identifier from a template-switch 5' adaptor carrying 12 random nucleotides. Each sample yielded at least 2.5 million CDR3-containing paired-end reads. All of the RNA was converted into first-strand cDNA using the Mint cDNA synthesis kit, with a TRBC-specific oligonucleotide serving as the primer. After uracil-DNA glycosylase treatment, a first 18-cycle PCR used universal primers M1SS and BC2_uni_R on all cDNA. Regarding the original processing steps: For normalization, 1 million high-quality reads were randomly selected from each sample, with every read carrying a distinct molecular identifier. Reads with shared molecular identifiers were discarded instead of being binned into consensus sequences. MiTCR, run with a Q25 quality threshold and the strictest error-elimination algorithm, handled CDR3 identification, clonotype clustering and error correction. A nonparametric unseen species model with Euler transformation was used to estimate a lower bound on total TCR beta diversity. TCRdb reprocessing: public reads trimmed at Q25 with fastp, clones called with MiXCR, in-frame beta chains kept. Here each entry gathers all rows of one CDR3 protein and keeps the most common genes and DNA. Here the V and J calls rest on TCRdb's processing, not on the authors' analysis. A total of 650,000 to 1,000,000 distinct CDR3 sequences appear in this sample, 36% of them only once. Roughly 13% of the sample belongs to the ten largest clones.

This sample is part of a study of blood T cells in healthy people across ages (dated by TCRdb to about 2015). About the investigation overall: In model experiments, template switching captured about one uniquely barcoded TCR beta cDNA molecule for every two T cells. Using deep sequencing normalized with unique cDNA molecular identifiers, the study measured how TCR beta repertoire diversity changes with age. The donors were divided into four age groups: young (average around 17 years), middle-aged (approximately 41), aged (about 60) and long-lived (roughly 82). To avoid experimental bias, donors of different ages were spread randomly across the sequencing lanes. Two additional independent replicas of 1 million unique cDNA reads from the same blood draw were analyzed for two donors (one aged 18 to 30 and one aged 80 or older). What the study reported, not specific to this receptor: Because donor CMV infection status was unknown, age-related changes in expanded clonotypes were potentially confounded. The long-lived group showed more naive CD4+ T cells, fewer expanded clones and increased TCR diversity than the aged group, suggesting age selection. Observed TCR beta diversity correlated strongly with the percentage of naive T cells measured by flow cytometry. As age increased, observed TCR beta diversity per million T cells dropped in a roughly linear way, and a significant reduction was already evident by age about 40. Since profiling was done on bulk unsorted PBMCs, naive and antigen-experienced compartments could not be conclusively compared. Total diversity estimates from one million sequenced T cells were considered lower bounds and underestimates.

The source material was blood. The receptor was isolated from a man between 18 and 29 years old in good health.

The DNA sequence is as follows: TGCAGTGCTCAGCATCTCCGGGATCCAGAGATCCACTTT. Its amino acids are CSAQHLRDPEIHF. The sequence links TRBV20-1 to TRBJ1-6, with no confidently assigned D gene. V and J lose 5 bases and 17 bases, and a span of 22 bases separates them. The CDR3 measures 13 amino acids from cysteine to phenylalanine. Of the read, only the CDR3 DNA is kept; its 39 bases are in frame from base 1. From a lookup of the germline V gene (reference sequence), CDR1 and CDR2 are DFQATT and SNEGSKA.